These T cell receptor beta chains were read from a single sample in a study of blood T cell repertoires in COVID-19. Produced via immunoSEQ multiplex PCR; TCRdb's table is partial and in-frame only. The sample lists some 140,000 clones, 79% seen once, with around 4% in the top ten. Input material: peripheral blood. Receptors were obtained from a man aged 60-69 years with acute or convalescent COVID-19. CDR3s include the opening cysteine and the closing phenylalanine or tryptophan. The D gene is left open where the match is weak. Size tells how often a clone was seen (once, few, many) or the class of an expanded clone, and some rows leave it out.

>TRBJ2-6|NA|TRBV19|few
TGTGCCAGTAGTCCCATCTCTGGGGCCAACGTCCTGACTTTC
CASSPISGANVLTF
>TRBJ2-1|NA|TRBV7-2|NA
TGTGCCAGCAGCCCCAGGGGCGTCGGCGGCCCCCCTGAGCAGTTCTTC
CASSPRGVGGPPEQFF
>TRBJ2-3|TRBD2|TRBV6-2/TRBV6-3|NA
TGTGCCAGCAGTTACCCGGGACTAGCGGGAGGGCCCTCGAGTGGCACAGATACGCAGTATTTT
CASSYPGLAGGPSSGTDTQYF
>TRBJ2-1|TRBD2|TRBV7-3|NA
TGTGCCAGCAGCTTAACAACGCTAGCGGGAACCAATGAGCAGTTCTTC
CASSLTTLAGTNEQFF
>TRBJ2-7|NA|TRBV2|NA
TGTGCCAGCAGGCCTGACTCCTCTGGCGAGCAGTACTTC
CASRPDSSGEQYF
>TRBJ1-2|NA|TRBV6-5|NA
TGTGCCAGCAGTTCCCCCTCCGGGGGTGGCTATGGCTACACCTTC
CASSSPSGGGYGYTF
>TRBJ1-3|NA|TRBV5-4|NA
TGTGCCAGCAGCCTCGGGGATCACGGAAACACCATATATTTT
CASSLGDHGNTIYF
>TRBJ1-2|TRBD1|TRBV5-8|NA
TGTGCCAGCAGCTTCGGACAGGGCAACTATGGCTACACCTTC
CASSFGQGNYGYTF
>TRBJ1-6|NA|TRBV7-8|NA
TGTGCCAGCACCAATCAGGGAAATAATTCACCCCTCCACTTT
CASTNQGNNSPLHF
>TRBJ1-4|TRBD1|TRBV7-9|NA
TGTGCCAGCAGCCCAGGGACAGATGAAAAACTGTTTTTT
CASSPGTDEKLFF
>TRBJ1-6|NA|TRBV18|NA
TGTGCCAGCTCACCAGGGACTGGCCCGAATTCACCCCTCCACTTT
CASSPGTGPNSPLHF
>TRBJ2-7|NA|TRBV19|NA
TGTGCCAGTAGTACCCCGGGACAGGGTGCGGGAGGAGCCTTCTACGAGCAGTACTTC
CASSTPGQGAGGAFYEQYF
>TRBJ2-7|TRBD1|TRBV7-9|NA
TGTGCCAGCAGCTCACAGGGGACCTCCTACGAGCAGTACTTC
CASSSQGTSYEQYF
>TRBJ1-4|NA|TRBV6-6|NA
TGTGCCAGCAGTTACCTACCGAGAGGAGAAAAACTGTTTTTT
CASSYLPRGEKLFF
>TRBJ1-1|NA|TRBV5-4|NA
TGTGCCAGCAGCCGACAGGCAGGAGCGAACACTGAAGCTTTCTTT
CASSRQAGANTEAFF
>TRBJ1-4|TRBD1|TRBV25-1|NA
TGTGCCAGCAGTTACAGGGGGCAGAACGAAAAACTGTTTTTT
CASSYRGQNEKLFF
>TRBJ2-7|NA|TRBV9|NA
TGTGCCAGCAGCGTAGGGGCAGACTCCTACGAGCAGTACTTC
CASSVGADSYEQYF
>TRBJ2-7|NA|TRBV7-2|once
TGTGCCAGCAGCTTAGGGCAGGAATACTACGAGCAGTACTTC
CASSLGQEYYEQYF
>TRBJ1-5|NA|TRBV25-1|NA
TGTGCCAGCAGTGACTTCAATCAGCCCCAGCATTTT
CASSDFNQPQHF
>TRBJ2-7|TRBD1|TRBV27|NA
TGTGCCAGCAGTTTCGGGACAGGGGCCTACGAGCAGTACTTC
CASSFGTGAYEQYF
>TRBJ1-1|NA|TRBV5-1|NA
TGCGCCAGCAACCGGGACACAACAAACACTGAAGCTTTCTTT
CASNRDTTNTEAFF
>TRBJ2-6|NA|TRBV19|NA
TGTGCCAGTCGCAAGGCAGGGGTCACTGGGGCCAACGTCCTGACTTTC
CASRKAGVTGANVLTF
>TRBJ2-5|TRBD1|TRBV5-1|NA
TGCGCCAGCAGCTTGGCAGGCGACAGGGTTTGGGAGACCCAGTACTTC
CASSLAGDRVWETQYF
>TRBJ1-4|TRBD1|TRBV29-1|NA
TGCAGCGTCGGACAGGGAGCAACTAATGAAAAACTGTTTTTT
CSVGQGATNEKLFF
>TRBJ1-1|NA|TRBV18|NA
TGTGCCAGCTCACCTGGGCGCGTCTATGAAGCTTTCTTT
CASSPGRVYEAFF
>TRBJ2-2|NA|TRBV7-8|NA
TGTGCCAGCAGCAAACAGGTCCAGAACACCGGGGAGCTGTTTTTT
CASSKQVQNTGELFF
>TRBJ1-3|NA|TRBV6-5|once
TGTGCCAGCCGAACAGGAGATGGAAACACCATATATTTT
CASRTGDGNTIYF
>TRBJ2-2|NA|TRBV19|once
TGTGCCAGTAGTCCGACTAACGCGAACACCGGGGAGCTGTTTTTT
CASSPTNANTGELFF
>TRBJ2-1|TRBD2|TRBV7-2|few
TGTGCCAGCAGCCCTAGCGGGTTAAATACCAATGAGCAGTTCTTC
CASSPSGLNTNEQFF
>TRBJ2-7|TRBD2|TRBV11-1|NA
TGTGCCAGCAGCTTCCAGCGGGAGCACGAGCAGTACTTC
CASSFQREHEQYF
>TRBJ2-3|TRBD1|TRBV5-1|NA
TGCGCCAACAGCCCACTTCGGACAGGGAGAGCCTCTATCACAGATACGCAGTATTTT
CANSPLRTGRASITDTQYF
>TRBJ2-5|TRBD1|TRBV7-9|few
TGTGCCAGCAGCCCGTCTGCGGACAGGGGTCGCGGGACCCAGTACTTC
CASSPSADRGRGTQYF
>TRBJ2-7|NA|TRBV7-8|NA
TGTGCCAGCAGCTCCGGACATTCCCAGCAGTACTTC
CASSSGHSQQYF
>TRBJ1-3|NA|TRBV13|NA
TGTGCCAGCAGCTTATTCCCTGGACTCTCTGGAAACACCATATATTTT
CASSLFPGLSGNTIYF
>TRBJ2-1|TRBD2|TRBV4-2|NA
TGTGCCAGCAGCCACGCGGGACTAGCGGGAGGGCGGGGTGAGCAGTTCTTC
CASSHAGLAGGRGEQFF
>TRBJ2-7|NA|TRBV6-2/TRBV6-3|once
TGTGCCAGCAGTTACCCCCTAGCGCTTTACTCCTACGAGCAGTACTTC
CASSYPLALYSYEQYF
>TRBJ1-2|TRBD1|TRBV9|few
TGTGCCAGCAGCGTAGGAGGGGGCGAGAGCTATGGCTACACCTTC
CASSVGGGESYGYTF
>TRBJ1-2|TRBD1|TRBV3-1/TRBV3-2|NA
TGTGCCAGCAGACCGACAGGGGTCGGCTATGGCTACACCTTC
CASRPTGVGYGYTF
>TRBJ2-1|NA|TRBV7-8|NA
TGTGCCAGCAGCACTTACTCGAGCTCCTACAATGAGCAGTTCTTC
CASSTYSSSYNEQFF
>TRBJ1-4|NA|TRBV29-1|NA
TGCAGCGTTGAATCCGGGACTAATGAAAAACTGTTTTTT
CSVESGTNEKLFF
>TRBJ1-1|NA|TRBV4-1|NA
TGCGCCAGCAGCCACCTTGGGGGGAGGACTACTGAAGCTTTCTTT
CASSHLGGRTTEAFF
>TRBJ1-5|TRBD1|TRBV4-1|many
TGCGCCAGCAGCCCCGAGGGACAGGGCTATCAGCCCCAGCATTTT
CASSPEGQGYQPQHF
>TRBJ1-2|NA|TRBV7-2|NA
TGTGCCAGCAGCTTAAACAGGAACTATGGCTACACCTTC
CASSLNRNYGYTF
>TRBJ2-2|TRBD2|TRBV4-3|NA
TGCGCCAGCAGCCAAACCCTAGCGGCGAACACCGGGGAGCTGTTTTTT
CASSQTLAANTGELFF
>TRBJ2-1|NA|TRBV24-1|NA
TGTGCCACCCAGGAGCGGTCGTCCTACAATGAGCAGTTCTTC
CATQERSSYNEQFF
>TRBJ1-2|NA|TRBV5-3|NA
TGTGCCAGAAGCACGGGACACGTCTATGGCTACACCTTC
CARSTGHVYGYTF
>TRBJ2-7|NA|TRBV30|few
TGTGCCTGGGGCCATTCGGGACTCCCGGTCGAGCAGTACTTC
CAWGHSGLPVEQYF
>TRBJ2-4|TRBD2|TRBV5-1|NA
TGCGCCAGCAGCCAACTAGCGGGAGCCAAAAACATTCAGTACTTC
CASSQLAGAKNIQYF
>TRBJ2-7|TRBD1|TRBV7-3|NA
TGTGCCAGCAGCCCTTGGGGGCCCGCCGGGACAGGTCCCTACGAGCAGTACTTC
CASSPWGPAGTGPYEQYF
>TRBJ1-1|TRBD1|TRBV30|NA
TGTGCCTGGACGACAGGGGACACTGAAGCTTTCTTT
CAWTTGDTEAFF